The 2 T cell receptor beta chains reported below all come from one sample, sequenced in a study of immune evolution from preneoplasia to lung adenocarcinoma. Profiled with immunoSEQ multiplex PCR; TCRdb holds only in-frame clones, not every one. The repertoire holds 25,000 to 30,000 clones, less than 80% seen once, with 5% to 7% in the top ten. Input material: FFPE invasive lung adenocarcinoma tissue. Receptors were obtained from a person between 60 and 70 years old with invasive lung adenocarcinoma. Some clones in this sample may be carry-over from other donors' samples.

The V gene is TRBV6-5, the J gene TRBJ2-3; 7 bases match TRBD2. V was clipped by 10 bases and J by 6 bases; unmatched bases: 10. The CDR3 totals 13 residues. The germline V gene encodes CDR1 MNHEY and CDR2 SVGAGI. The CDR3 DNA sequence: TGTGCCACCCGGGACCGGGGGGTGGATACGCAGTATTTT. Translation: CATRDRGVDTQYF.

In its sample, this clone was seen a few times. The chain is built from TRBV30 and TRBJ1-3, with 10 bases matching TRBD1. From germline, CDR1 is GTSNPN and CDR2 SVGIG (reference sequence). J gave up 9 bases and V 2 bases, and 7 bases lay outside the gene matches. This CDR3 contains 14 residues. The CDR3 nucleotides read TGTGCCTGGAGTCCCGGACAGGGGGTGGTCACCATATATTTT. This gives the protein CAWSPGQGVVTIYF.